This T cell receptor (beta chain) was recovered during a study of CD4 T cell repertoires in COVID-19. Study as a whole: After less than twelve days of IL-2 expansion, CFSE-low cells were relabeled and restimulated with other coronavirus spikes.

The CDR3 loop spans 13 amino acids. Deletions cut 0 bases from V and 10 bases from J, with 12 bases between. The germline V gene has CDR1 GTSNPN and CDR2 SVGIG (reference sequence). Sequencing was performed with immunoSEQ multiplex PCR; in TCRdb, only in-frame clones are kept and a portion is missing. The table lists some 71,000 clones, roughly 85% of them singletons. Mild-to-severe COVID-19 survivors were the donors. No culture step preceded sequencing of the ex vivo isolated memory T cells. The receptor's source is a human donor who had COVID-19. V is TRBV30 and J is TRBJ1-4; D unclear. The sequencing used CD4+ T cells from peripheral blood, collected after recovery from COVID-19. Here the CDR3 reads CAWSVQKGGKLFF. Here the CDR3 DNA reads TGTGCCTGGAGTGTCCAGAAGGGAGGAAAACTGTTTTTT.